This record covers a single TCR beta chain. It lacks a known antigen. Base qualities were left out, and no much larger clone turns up one base away. This entry comes from a study of control samples from healthy donors and cancer patients (dated by TCRdb to about 2020). Library preparation employed the immunoSEQ multiplex PCR assay. TCRdb took this table from immuneACCESS and kept in-frame rearrangements with V and J called. Such tables lack part of the clones; where checked against another copy, unresolved V genes explain under half of the gap, and the rest is unexplained. This sample holds under 85,000 clones; approximately 93% were observed only once. The ten most abundant clones make up roughly 1.3% of the sample. The germline V gene yields SGHNT for CDR1 and YENEEA for CDR2. V lost 5 bases and J lost 4 bases, and the count of bases not matched to a germline gene is 10. The CDR3 holds 15 amino acids from the cysteine to the phenylalanine. Solely the CDR3 DNA is kept, with 45 bases framed from the first base.

The origin of this receptor is a woman between 40 and 55 years old with lung cancer. Material: PBMCs. The chain uses TRBV11-3 and TRBJ1-1; the junction holds 7 bases that match TRBD1. CDR3 reads: CASSPSTGRPTEAFF. The nucleotides read TGTGCCAGCAGCCCTTCGACAGGGAGGCCCACTGAAGCTTTCTTT.